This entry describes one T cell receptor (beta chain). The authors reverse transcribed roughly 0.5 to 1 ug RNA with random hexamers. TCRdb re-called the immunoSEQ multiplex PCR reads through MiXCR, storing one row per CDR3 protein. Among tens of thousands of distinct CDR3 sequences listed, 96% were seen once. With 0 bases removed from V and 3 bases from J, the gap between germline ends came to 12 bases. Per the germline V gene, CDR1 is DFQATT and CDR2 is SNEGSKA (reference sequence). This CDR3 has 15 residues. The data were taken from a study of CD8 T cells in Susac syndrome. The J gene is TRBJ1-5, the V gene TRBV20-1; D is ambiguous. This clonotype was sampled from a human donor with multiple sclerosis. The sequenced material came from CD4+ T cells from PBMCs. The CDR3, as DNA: TGCAGTGCTAGAGATCAGCAGCAGATCAATCAGCCCCAGCATTTT. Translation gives CSARDQQQINQPQHF.